This TCR beta chain was retrieved from a study of T-cell reconstitution after alpha-beta-depleted transplantation in children. General study results and limits: By one year post-transplant, T-cell counts and diversity largely arose from T cells that were newly produced. About two months after transplant, alpha-beta T cells reportedly came from several hundred expanded graft clones.

Unique molecular identifiers were used to barcode this TCRbeta library. TCRdb fed the PCR reads into MiXCR, producing one record per CDR3 protein. The table has 900,000 or so distinct CDR3 sequences, under 20% seen once. This CDR3 contains 13 residues. Germline CDR1 is SQVTM and CDR2 is ANQGSEA. The germline V and J ends were trimmed by 5 bases and 7 bases, with 17 bases remaining between them. Details on this clonotype: Its antigen is unknown.

The chain has TRBV29-1 and TRBJ1-1, with no clear D. The sequence was obtained from a male patient aged 10 to 17 who had a stem cell transplant for acute lymphoblastic leukemia, so the T cells may come from the graft donor. Sample: PBMCs, mostly from graft donor cells, taken 360 days after TCRalphabeta/CD19-depleted stem cell transplant. In DNA form, the CDR3 reads TGCAGCGTTTCCGGGAGAGCCCGGGGTGAAGCTTTCTTT. This encodes CSVSGRARGEAFF.